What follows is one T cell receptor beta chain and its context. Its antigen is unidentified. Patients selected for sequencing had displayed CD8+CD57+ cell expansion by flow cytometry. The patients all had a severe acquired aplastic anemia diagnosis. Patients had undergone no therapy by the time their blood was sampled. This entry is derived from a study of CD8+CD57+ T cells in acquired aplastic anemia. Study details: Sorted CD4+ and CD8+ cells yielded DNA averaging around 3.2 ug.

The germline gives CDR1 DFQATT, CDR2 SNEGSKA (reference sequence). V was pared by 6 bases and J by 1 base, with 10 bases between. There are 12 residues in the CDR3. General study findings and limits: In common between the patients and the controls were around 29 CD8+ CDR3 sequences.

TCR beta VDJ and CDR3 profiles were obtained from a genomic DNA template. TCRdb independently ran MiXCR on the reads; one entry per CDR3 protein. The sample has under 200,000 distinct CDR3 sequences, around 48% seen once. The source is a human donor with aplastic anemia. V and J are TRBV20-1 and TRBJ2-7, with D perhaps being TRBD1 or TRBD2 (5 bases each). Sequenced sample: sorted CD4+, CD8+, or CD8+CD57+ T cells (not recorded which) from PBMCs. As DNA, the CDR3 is TGCAGTGCCCGGGGACCATCCTACGAGCAGTACTTC. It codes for CSARGPSYEQYF.